Listed below are T cell receptor beta chains from one sample, sequenced in a study of human T cells and chemical hapten exposure. Via MiXCR, TCRdb re-called the RACE reads, giving one row per CDR3 protein. The table has about 42,000 distinct CDR3 sequences, approximately 9% seen once; the top ten hold about 15%. The input for sequencing was whole blood, taken in connection with sensitization to the hapten diphenylcyclopropenone (DPC). These receptors were taken from a woman in her forties with alopecia areata. Some clones in this sample may be carry-over from other donors' samples. Both conserved end residues are part of each CDR3. A D gene is named only where the DNA matches it firmly. Where a row states a size, it is once, few, many or the class of an expanded clone; other rows omit it.

D gene,clone size,J gene,V gene,CDR3 DNA,CDR3 protein
.,many,TRBJ1-5,TRBV20-1,TGCAGTGCTGGACTACGGAGCAATCAGCCCCAGCATTTT,CSAGLRSNQPQHF
.,many,TRBJ2-5,TRBV2,TGTGCCGGAGAGCCCCCGGGGGTAAAGGTGACCCAGTACTTC,CAGEPPGVKVTQYF
.,.,TRBJ2-5,TRBV29-1,TGCAGCGTCCAAATTGGAGCAGGGGCCCAAGAGACCCAGTACTTC,CSVQIGAGAQETQYF
TRBD2,many,TRBJ2-3,TRBV7-3,TGTGCCAGCAGCCCCGGCCGTGCGGGGGGTAGCACAGATACGCAGTATTTT,CASSPGRAGGSTDTQYF
.,many,TRBJ1-5,TRBV27,TGTGCCAGCAGTGAGGACACTCGGAGGGCCCAGCATTTT,CASSEDTRRAQHF
.,.,TRBJ1-6,TRBV18,TGTGCCAGCTCACCACAGACCGACGGGACTTCACCCCTCCACTTT,CASSPQTDGTSPLHF
.,.,TRBJ2-5,TRBV7-2,TGTGCCAGCAGCTTAGGGTTTTTGTCTGGCCAAGAGACCCAGTACTTC,CASSLGFLSGQETQYF
.,few,TRBJ2-7,TRBV19,TGTGCCAGCCAAAAAGGGGGGGAGGCTTTCTACGAGCAGTACTTC,CASQKGGEAFYEQYF
.,few,TRBJ2-1,TRBV9,TGTGCCAGCAGCGTGGGTCTTAATTCCTACAATGAGCAGTTCTTC,CASSVGLNSYNEQFF
TRBD1,many,TRBJ1-6,TRBV20-1,TGCAGTGCTAGAGAACAGGGGCGCTCCTTCTATAATTCACCCCTCCACTTT,CSAREQGRSFYNSPLHF
.,many,TRBJ1-2,TRBV7-9,TGTGCCAGCAGCTTAGCCGGAGCTGGGACCTATGGCTACACCTTC,CASSLAGAGTYGYTF
.,many,TRBJ2-3,TRBV9,TGTGCCAGCAGCGTTGTAGGGGATACGCAGTATTTT,CASSVVGDTQYF
.,few,TRBJ1-5,TRBV12-3/TRBV12-4,TGTGCCAGCACCCCTCGGGCGGGCAATCAGCCCCAGCATTTT,CASTPRAGNQPQHF
.,.,TRBJ1-2,TRBV7-3,TGTGCCAGCAGTCCCTCCGGGACATCTATGGGCTACACCTTC,CASSPSGTSMGYTF
.,many,TRBJ2-3,TRBV6-5,TGTGCCAGCAGTTACTCGATAGGGGACTCTAGCACAGATACGCAGTATTTT,CASSYSIGDSSTDTQYF
.,many,TRBJ2-3,TRBV5-3,TGTGCCAGAAGCCCCATGTGGGGGGGCAGAACAGATACGCAGTATTTT,CARSPMWGGRTDTQYF
.,many,TRBJ1-2,TRBV5-1,TGCGCCAGCAGCCCGGGGACAACTTATGGCTACACCTTC,CASSPGTTYGYTF
.,many,TRBJ1-3,TRBV29-1,TGCAGCGTTGGTAGTAACTCTGGAAACACCATATATTTT,CSVGSNSGNTIYF
.,.,TRBJ2-7,TRBV15,TGTGCCACCAGCAGAGTAGCAGGGACCTACGAGCAGTACTTC,CATSRVAGTYEQYF
.,.,TRBJ1-6,TRBV7-2,TGTGCCAGCGGATACAGGAATTCACCCCTCCACTTT,CASGYRNSPLHF
.,.,TRBJ2-7,TRBV7-3,TGTGCCAGCACTGACGGCGGGGAGCAGTACTTC,CASTDGGEQYF
.,many,TRBJ2-4,TRBV7-9,TGTGCCAGCAGCTTAGGGGCAGGACGGGCCAAAAACATTCAGTACTTC,CASSLGAGRAKNIQYF
TRBD2,many,TRBJ2-1,TRBV19,TGTGCCAGTAGTATAACGTGGACCGACAGCCTAGCGGGGGGGCACGATGAGCAGTTCTTC,CASSITWTDSLAGGHDEQFF
TRBD1,few,TRBJ1-1,TRBV20-1,TGCAGTGCTAGCCTGGCAGGGGGGGGTGAAGCTTTCTTT,CSASLAGGGEAFF
.,many,TRBJ1-5,TRBV28,TGTGCCAGCAGTTTCAGGGTTCCTAGCAATCAGCCCCAGCATTTT,CASSFRVPSNQPQHF
TRBD1,.,TRBJ2-5,TRBV6-2/TRBV6-3,TGTGCCAGCAGTTACCCACAGGGGACGCAGTACTTC,CASSYPQGTQYF
TRBD1,many,TRBJ1-2,TRBV5-6,TGTGCCAGCAGCTTGAAGACAGGGGAGGCAAACTATGGCTACACCTTC,CASSLKTGEANYGYTF